Listed below are T cell receptor beta chains from one sample, sequenced in a study of human T cells and chemical hapten exposure. TCRdb passed the 5' RACE reads through MiXCR, listing each CDR3 protein once. Of over 70,000 distinct CDR3 sequences in the sample, about 15% were seen once. The receptors originated from a female donor in good health. Each CDR3 is given with its conserved first and last residue. The order of the fields is CDR3 protein, D gene, V gene, J gene. A D gene is named only where the DNA matches it firmly.

CDR3aa: CASSLDPETWNPDTQYF
d_gene: NA
v_gene: TRBV7-9
j_gene: TRBJ2-3

CDR3aa: CASSSGQEIHEQYF
d_gene: TRBD1
v_gene: TRBV28
j_gene: TRBJ2-7

CDR3aa: CASSPSSDRSPTDTQYF
d_gene: NA
v_gene: TRBV6-5
j_gene: TRBJ2-3

CDR3aa: CASSYAAGDEQFF
d_gene: TRBD2
v_gene: TRBV7-9
j_gene: TRBJ2-1

CDR3aa: CSARVRNSGEQYF
d_gene: NA
v_gene: TRBV20-1
j_gene: TRBJ2-7

CDR3aa: CASHAIYNEQFF
d_gene: NA
v_gene: TRBV27
j_gene: TRBJ2-1

CDR3aa: CASSLMGGDEKLFF
d_gene: NA
v_gene: TRBV5-1
j_gene: TRBJ1-4

CDR3aa: CASSPDIIYGYTF
d_gene: NA
v_gene: TRBV12-3/TRBV12-4
j_gene: TRBJ1-2

CDR3aa: CASRDTGVQPQHF
d_gene: TRBD1
v_gene: TRBV6-2/TRBV6-3
j_gene: TRBJ1-5

CDR3aa: CSAHPGGLAGGGEQFF
d_gene: TRBD2
v_gene: TRBV20-1
j_gene: TRBJ2-1

CDR3aa: CSASGGTSGIYEQYF
d_gene: TRBD2
v_gene: TRBV20-1
j_gene: TRBJ2-7

CDR3aa: CASGQQGLASGELFF
d_gene: TRBD2
v_gene: TRBV7-9
j_gene: TRBJ2-2

CDR3aa: CASSLGSGTGVTEAFF
d_gene: TRBD1
v_gene: TRBV5-1
j_gene: TRBJ1-1

CDR3aa: CASSYGIEETQYF
d_gene: NA
v_gene: TRBV7-2
j_gene: TRBJ2-5

CDR3aa: CASSLGGQSGTEAFF
d_gene: NA
v_gene: TRBV28
j_gene: TRBJ1-1

CDR3aa: CASSLSPGLAGATDTQYF
d_gene: TRBD2
v_gene: TRBV3-1
j_gene: TRBJ2-3

CDR3aa: CASSADRAGANVLTF
d_gene: TRBD1
v_gene: TRBV2
j_gene: TRBJ2-6

CDR3aa: CASSNGGRAQPQHF
d_gene: NA
v_gene: TRBV7-9
j_gene: TRBJ1-5

CDR3aa: CSATDTSGIYEQYF
d_gene: NA
v_gene: TRBV20-1
j_gene: TRBJ2-7

CDR3aa: CASSPTPSTDTQYF
d_gene: NA
v_gene: TRBV5-1
j_gene: TRBJ2-3

CDR3aa: CASSPRHANYGYTF
d_gene: NA
v_gene: TRBV5-4
j_gene: TRBJ1-2

CDR3aa: CASSYSTGQGPLGYGYTF
d_gene: TRBD1
v_gene: TRBV6-6
j_gene: TRBJ1-2

CDR3aa: CASSPRGAGANVLTF
d_gene: NA
v_gene: TRBV7-6
j_gene: TRBJ2-6

CDR3aa: CSARDGGVGQPQHF
d_gene: NA
v_gene: TRBV20-1
j_gene: TRBJ1-5

CDR3aa: CASSLWVTGANTGELFF
d_gene: TRBD1
v_gene: TRBV6-5
j_gene: TRBJ2-2

CDR3aa: CSARDESLGEQFF
d_gene: NA
v_gene: TRBV20-1
j_gene: TRBJ2-1

CDR3aa: CASSSDGYSNQPQHF
d_gene: NA
v_gene: TRBV7-2
j_gene: TRBJ1-5

CDR3aa: CASSPLVRDNSPLHF
d_gene: NA
v_gene: TRBV18
j_gene: TRBJ1-6